This TCR beta chain was recovered during a study of T cells in Graves' hyperthyroidism and ophthalmopathy. Looking at the study overall: Peripheral blood was taken when the disease was first diagnosed, before any treatment began.

This clonotype has just a few counts. This CDR3 has 17 residues. The germline V gene has CDR1 DFQATT and CDR2 SNEGSKA (reference sequence). The junction had 16 bases not matched to a gene; V was cut back by 3 bases and J by 4 bases. RNA transcripts were the template for amplifying TCR beta CDR3 regions. When the TCR CDR3 underwent first-round RT-PCR, the HTBI primer set was used. TCRdb reprocessed the multiplex PCR reads via MiXCR and lists one record per CDR3 protein. The repertoire holds fewer than 850,000 distinct CDR3 sequences, around 16% seen once, with 15% to 18% in the top ten. The material sequenced was blood. The clonotype was recovered from a man in his fifties with Graves' hyperthyroidism. The chain joins TRBV20-1 to TRBJ1-2; 8 bases fit TRBD1. The CDR3 spells CSASPRGSQGESYGYTF. The CDR3 DNA sequence: TGCAGTGCTAGCCCCCGGGGATCACAGGGGGAAAGCTATGGCTACACCTTC.